The T cell receptor beta chain under discussion was sequenced for a study of blood T cell repertoires in COVID-19 (dated by TCRdb to the early 2020s). About the investigation overall: Samples from collaborators originated in the United States, Italy and Spain and spanned both the acute and convalescent phases of COVID-19. The prospective study material was composed of cDNA or gDNA derived from T cells, B-cell-depleted T cells, or PBMCs. Subjects who had been exposed to COVID-19, were actively infected with it, or had recovered from it provided the deeply sampled blood TCRbeta repertoires that made up the dataset. The repertoires were released in a freely available public database intended as a resource for research on the immune response to SARS-CoV-2. The samples were drawn from the first 160 participants of the ongoing ImmuneRACE study and from 1,254 subjects provided by 6 global collaborators. Nearly every sample came with metadata listing a de-identified subject ID, COVID-19 status, age in years and sex. Where available, HLA class I and class II types were obtained from metadata supplied by the sample provider rather than from assay-based typing. Points the paper makes about the study in general: Clinical and demographic metadata were provided uncurated, with the amount varying by source and participant.

TCRbeta CDR3 regions were amplified from genomic DNA using the immunoSEQ Assay, a bias-controlled multiplex PCR. On the authors' methods: Nucleated cell counts per sample were estimated from amplification of reference gene primers within the assay. To quantify the absolute abundance of each unique TCRbeta CDR3 rearrangement, sequence reads were collapsed and filtered. For each sample, productive Simpson clonality was calculated as the square root of Simpson's diversity index over productive rearrangements. TCRdb provides this immuneACCESS table in a form limited to in-frame rearrangements. Some clones are lacking; in checked studies, under half of them reflect an unresolved V gene, and why the rest are absent is not known. V and J calls and clone size are as listed in that table; D and trimming were resolved from the DNA. The sample table shows 25,000 to 35,000 clones, and around 88% are seen once. The ten largest make up roughly 28% of the sample.

CDR1 and CDR2 are drawn from the germline V gene: MNHEY, SVGAGI. V loses 4 bases of germline sequence and J loses 1 base, and the interval between the two ends is 12 bases. The CDR3 runs 15 residues from the cysteine to the phenylalanine. The retained sequence is limited to the CDR3, 45 bases, with the frame set at the first base. Collaborating institutions collected whole blood in K2EDTA tubes following their own protocols. For TCRbeta analysis, collaborators shipped samples as frozen whole blood, isolated PBMCs, or DNA extracted from either of those sample types. A remark on this clone: The target of this receptor is not known. Base qualities are not recorded, but no much larger clone differs from it by a single base.

The V and J genes are TRBV6-5 and TRBJ2-3; the D gene is unclear. Sequencing was carried out using peripheral blood. The receptor was derived from a human donor in a cohort sampled during active COVID-19. This receptor carries the CDR3 CASSSPGGGTDTQYF. The sequence in DNA is TGTGCCAGCAGTTCCCCAGGTGGCGGCACAGATACGCAGTATTTT.